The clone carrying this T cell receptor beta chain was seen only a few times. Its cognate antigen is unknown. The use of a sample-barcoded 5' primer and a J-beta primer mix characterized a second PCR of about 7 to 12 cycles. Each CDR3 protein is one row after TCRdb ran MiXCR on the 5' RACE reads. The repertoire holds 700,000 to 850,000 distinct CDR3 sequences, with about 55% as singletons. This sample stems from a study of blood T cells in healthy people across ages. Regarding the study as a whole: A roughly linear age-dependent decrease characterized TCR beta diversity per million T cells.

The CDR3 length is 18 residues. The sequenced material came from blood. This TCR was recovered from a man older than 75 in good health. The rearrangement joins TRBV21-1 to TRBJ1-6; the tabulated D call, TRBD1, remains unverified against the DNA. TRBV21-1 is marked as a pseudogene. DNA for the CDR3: TGTGCCAGCAGACCAGGGGACCAGGGGGACGGCTATAATTCACCCCTCCACTTT. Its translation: CASRPGDQGDGYNSPLHF.